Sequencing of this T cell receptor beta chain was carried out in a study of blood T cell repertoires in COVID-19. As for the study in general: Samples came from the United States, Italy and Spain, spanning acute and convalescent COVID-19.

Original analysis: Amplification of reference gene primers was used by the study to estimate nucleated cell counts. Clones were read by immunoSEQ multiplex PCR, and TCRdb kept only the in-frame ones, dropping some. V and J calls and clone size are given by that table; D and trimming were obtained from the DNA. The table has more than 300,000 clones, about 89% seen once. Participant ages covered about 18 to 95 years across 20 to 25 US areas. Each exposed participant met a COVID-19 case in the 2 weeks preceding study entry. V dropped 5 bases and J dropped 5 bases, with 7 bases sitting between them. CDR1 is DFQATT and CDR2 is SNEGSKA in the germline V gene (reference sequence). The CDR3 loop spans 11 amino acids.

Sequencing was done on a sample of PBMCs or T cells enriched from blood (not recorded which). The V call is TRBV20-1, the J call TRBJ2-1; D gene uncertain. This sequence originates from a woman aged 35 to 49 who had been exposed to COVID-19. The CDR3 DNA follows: TGCAGTGCTTCCGGTAACAATGAGCAGTTCTTC. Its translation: CSASGNNEQFF.